This section outlines one TCR beta chain sequence together with its context. Its antigen is still unknown. TCRdb itself ran the reads through MiXCR, one entry per CDR3 protein. Of just under 500,000 distinct CDR3 sequences in the sample, 30% to 40% are singletons; the top ten hold 15% to 20%. The data are from a study of T cell repertoires in cytomegalovirus infection. Overall study: Recently identified HLA-C-restricted and well-studied HLA-B-restricted CMV epitopes were used. Indications came from public TCR beta signatures; they pointed to CMV infection and to a matching HLA type. Study-level points and caveats: Dominating the ex vivo response were TCR beta clonotypes that were CMV-specific and HLA-C-restricted. The cumulative frequency of public TCR beta families distinguished individuals who carried CMV together with the relevant HLA.

Per the germline V gene, CDR1 is SQVTM and CDR2 is ANQGSEA. V was cut by 4 bases and J by 7 bases, with 13 bases left in between. This CDR3 is built from 13 residues. The TCR originated in a human donor in good health (CMV status not recorded). Some clones in this sample may be carry-over from other donors' samples. The V gene is TRBV29-1, the J gene TRBJ1-4, with no clear D. The specimen comprised cultured PBMCs, sampled from culture after CMV antigen stimulation. CDR3 protein: CSVGRDLGEKLFF. CDR3 bases: TGCAGCGTTGGGCGCGACTTGGGTGAAAAACTGTTTTTT.